Sequencing of this T cell receptor beta chain was carried out in a study of blood T cell repertoires in COVID-19. Study details: Acute and convalescent COVID-19 specimens originated in the United States, Italy and Spain. Nucleic acid was either cDNA or gDNA, and it came from T cells, B-cell-depleted T cells, or PBMCs.

The V segment lost 5 bases and the J segment 1 base; nucleotides outside the gene matches: 8. The CDR3 is made up of 16 amino acids. Germline lookup yields CDR1 MDHEN and CDR2 SYDVKM. Per the study methods: Quantification of nucleated cells was approximated via reference gene primer amplification. Sequencing was performed with immunoSEQ multiplex PCR; in TCRdb, only in-frame clones are kept and a portion is missing. The V and J calls and the clone size are those of that table, but D and trimming were determined from the DNA. The sample consists of 120,000 or so clones, about 86% of them appearing once.

The chain has TRBV28 and TRBJ2-3, with TRBD2 identical over 8 bases. The source of this sequence is a man aged 65 to 79 who had recovered from COVID-19. Material for sequencing was peripheral blood. DNA for the CDR3: TGTGCCAGCAGTCCAAGGACTAGCAGACGCACAGATACGCAGTATTTT. Residues: CASSPRTSRRTDTQYF.